In its sample, the clone carrying this T cell receptor (beta chain) was seen many times. The sample is drawn from a study of neurological immune-mediated disorders. The CDR3 runs to 12 residues. Germline V gives CDR1 SQVTM, CDR2 ANQGSEA. Between the trimmed V and J ends, which lost 6 bases and 2 bases, there was a span of 11 bases. As for time point: longitudinal time-point 1 (baseline). TCRdb independently ran MiXCR on the 5' RACE reads; one entry per CDR3 protein. The profile shows 47,000 or so distinct CDR3 sequences, about 9.1% of them singletons. V gene TRBV29-1 combines with J gene TRBJ2-7, with unresolved D. The receptor was isolated from a middle-aged woman in good health. Sequenced input: PBMCs. CDR3 nucleotide sequence: TGCAGCGTGAGACATTCTACCTACGAGCAGTACTTC. This sequence encodes CSVRHSTYEQYF.